A single sample gave rise to the 3 T cell receptor beta chains below, sequenced in a study of cytomegalovirus exposure and HLA in healthy donors. TCRdb keeps only in-frame clones here, not all; method: immunoSEQ multiplex PCR. The sample yields some 170,000 clones, 85% to 90% seen once. Sequencing was done on a sample of PBMCs. The origin of the receptors is a woman aged 25 to 45 in good health and CMV-seronegative.

CDR3: CASSGSSYEQYF. The CDR3 nucleotides are TGTGCCAGCTCTGGCAGTTCCTACGAGCAGTACTTC. This sequence joins TRBV27 and TRBJ2-7; D unresolved. CDR3 length: 12 amino acids. Per the germline V gene, CDR1 is MNHEY and CDR2 is SMNVEV (reference sequence). The V gene lost 8 bases and the J gene lost 1 base, with 9 bases spanning the gap.

This sequence joins TRBV7-9 and TRBJ2-7, with D tentatively TRBD1 (6 bases). V was clipped by 6 bases and J by 0 bases, with 18 bases between them. The CDR3 has 16 amino acids. Germline CDR1 is SEHNR and CDR2 is FQNEAQ (reference sequence). The CDR3 DNA follows: TGTGCCAGCAGTCCCACAGAAGGGGACATCTCCTACGAGCAGTACTTC. Translating it yields CASSPTEGDISYEQYF.

V is TRBV5-1 and J is TRBJ1-1; no definite D call. CDR1 and CDR2 (germline): SGHRS, YFSETQ. The germline V and J ends were trimmed by 7 bases and 7 bases, with 23 bases remaining between them. The CDR3 spans 15 residues. CDR3 residues: CASRLLTLQLLEAFF. CDR3 DNA: TGCGCCAGCCGACTTTTGACTTTGCAGCTGCTTGAAGCTTTCTTT.